The next 19 T cell receptor beta chains were all read from a single sample in a study of CD8 T cells in Susac syndrome. 0.5 to 1 ug RNA was reverse transcribed with random hexamers. TCRdb passed the immunoSEQ multiplex PCR reads through MiXCR, listing each CDR3 protein once. The sample has about 300,000 distinct CDR3 sequences; around 89% are singletons. Sequences were obtained from CD8+ T cells from PBMCs. The receptor set was obtained from a human donor with multiple sclerosis.

The chain employs TRBV19 and TRBJ2-7; D is possibly TRBD1 (6 bases). The CDR3 has 14 residues. Germline V gene data show CDR1 as LNHDA and CDR2 as SQIVND (reference sequence). The V end was cut by 5 bases, the J end by 3 bases, with 14 bases between. The CDR3 region is CASSSRDKVYEQYF. The CDR3, as DNA: TGTGCCAGTAGTTCCCGGGACAAGGTCTACGAGCAGTACTTC.

The V gene is TRBV7-9, the J gene TRBJ1-5; 10 bases line up with TRBD1. The CDR3 extends over 14 amino acids. Trimming at V came to 5 bases and at J to 7 bases, leaving 5 bases not matched to a gene. In germline, CDR1 is SEHNR, CDR2 FQNEAQ (reference sequence). For the CDR3, the DNA is TGTGCCAGCAGCACCGGACAGGGGGAACAGCCCCAGCATTTT. This encodes CASSTGQGEQPQHF.

The chain couples TRBV20-1 to TRBJ1-5; D call uncertain. Between the trimmed V and J ends, which lost 0 bases and 0 bases, there was a span of 6 bases. CDR3 length equals 14 residues. The germline CDR1 and CDR2 sequences are DFQATT and SNEGSKA (reference sequence). CDR3 coding DNA: TGCAGTGCTAGAGACACGGATAGCAATCAGCCCCAGCATTTT. The encoded protein is CSARDTDSNQPQHF.

The chain employs TRBV15 and TRBJ1-2; possible D gene TRBD1, 5 bases. CDR3 length: 14 amino acids. V shed 1 base and J shed 4 bases, with 10 bases lying between them. Germline-derived CDR1 and CDR2 are LNHNV and YYDKDF (reference sequence). As DNA, the CDR3 is TGTGCCACCAGCAGAGTCAGGACAACCTATGGCTACACCTTC. Residues: CATSRVRTTYGYTF.

The V and J genes are TRBV30 and TRBJ2-1; no definite D call. This CDR3 has 16 amino acids. Germline lookup yields CDR1 GTSNPN and CDR2 SVGIG (reference sequence). V was trimmed by 1 base and J by 0 bases, leaving 13 bases between them. CDR3 sequence (DNA): TGTGCCTGGAGTGCGAAGGGCTTTTCCTCCTACAATGAGCAGTTCTTC. Translation: CAWSAKGFSSYNEQFF.

The rearrangement joins TRBV9 to TRBJ1-1; D gene unclear. V was shortened by 7 bases and J by 2 bases, with 12 bases between the two germline ends. In germline, CDR1 is SGDLS, CDR2 YYNGEE. This CDR3 contains 13 residues. CDR3 region: CASHGRGNTEAFF. CDR3 coding DNA: TGTGCCAGCCATGGTCGGGGTAACACTGAAGCTTTCTTT. Filled out from reference TRBV9 and TRBJ1-1, the complete variable domain reads DSGVTQTPKHLITATGQRVTLRCSPRSGDLSVYWYQQSLDQGLQFLIQYYNGEERAKGNILERFSAQQFPDLHSELNLSSLELGDSALYFCASHGRGNTEAFFGQGTRLTVV.

In regard to this clonotype: One end of the junction is discordant with germline, which a read error may explain. This chain uses TRBV7-9 with TRBJ2-7, with 11 bases identical to TRBD1. There are 15 residues in the CDR3. Germline values: CDR1 SEHNR, CDR2 FQNEAQ (reference sequence). In DNA, the CDR3 is TGTGCCAGCAGCGTAGCTTGGACAGGGGGCGACGAGCAGTACTTC. Amino acids: CASSVAWTGGDEQYF.

The chain is built from TRBV20-1 and TRBJ2-7; the D is unclear. Germline CDR1 and CDR2: DFQATT and SNEGSKA (reference sequence). The CDR3 loop spans 12 amino acids. V shed 1 base and J shed 3 bases, with 7 bases lying between them. CDR3 sequence: CSARGAGYEQYF. The CDR3 DNA is TGCAGTGCTAGAGGGGCAGGCTACGAGCAGTACTTC.

The CDR3 protein is CASSLADNEQFF. In DNA, the CDR3 is TGCGCCAGCAGCTTGGCCGACAATGAGCAGTTCTTC. The chain employs TRBV5-1 and TRBJ2-1; no clear D. The germline V gene has CDR1 SGHRS and CDR2 YFSETQ. This CDR3 is built from 12 residues. The V and J ends lost 0 bases and 5 bases respectively, with 3 bases between them.

This chain links TRBV20-1 with TRBJ2-1; the match to TRBD2 covers 8 bases. The CDR3 runs to 14 residues. Trimming cost V 3 bases and J 2 bases; bases outside gene matches: 3. Germline V gene lookup returns CDR1 DFQATT and CDR2 SNEGSKA (reference sequence). The CDR3 loop is CSASGGGAYNEQFF. DNA for the CDR3: TGCAGTGCTAGCGGGGGGGGTGCCTACAATGAGCAGTTCTTC.

Only one count was recorded for this clonotype. The chain recombines TRBV4-3 with TRBJ2-5, with 8 bases aligning to TRBD2. Germline loops: CDR1 LGHNA, CDR2 YSLEER. There are 15 residues in the CDR3. The junction had 14 bases not matched to a gene; V was cut back by 5 bases and J by 9 bases. This CDR3 reads CASSGFWRGDGSQYF. CDR3 bases: TGCGCCAGCAGCGGCTTCTGGCGGGGGGACGGGTCCCAGTACTTC.

The J gene is TRBJ1-6, the V gene TRBV19; the D gene is possibly TRBD1 (5 bases). The CDR3 totals 16 residues. The germline V and J ends were trimmed by 5 bases and 7 bases, with 18 bases remaining between them. CDR1 and CDR2 (germline): LNHDA, SQIVND (reference sequence). CDR3 residues: CASSPGTARGNSPLHF. CDR3 bases: TGTGCCAGTAGTCCTGGGACTGCCCGGGGGAATTCACCCCTCCACTTT. The full variable domain, with the rest looked up from reference TRBV19 and TRBJ1-6, is DGGITQSPKYLFRKEGQNVTLSCEQNLNHDAMYWYRQDPGQGLRLIYYSQIVNDFQKGDIAEGYSVSREKKESFPLTVTSAQKNPTAFYLCASSPGTARGNSPLHFGNGTRLTVT.

Here the CDR3 reads CSVRAGNYGYTF. CDR3 bases: TGCAGCGTTCGTGCGGGGAACTATGGCTACACCTTC. This chain joins TRBV29-1 and TRBJ1-2; D is unclear. This CDR3 contains 12 residues. Germline-derived CDR1 and CDR2 are SQVTM and ANQGSEA. The ends were cut back, 5 bases at V and 2 bases at J, with 9 bases in the middle.

The chain has TRBV5-6 and TRBJ2-1; 7 bases match TRBD1. Trimming at V came to 4 bases and at J to 8 bases, leaving 15 bases not matched to a gene. Per germline, CDR1 SGHDT and CDR2 YYEEEE. The CDR3 sequence is 16 residues long. The CDR3 bases are TGTGCCAGCAGCAGGACAGGCCAAATTTGGTTCGATGAGCAGTTCTTC. Translation: CASSRTGQIWFDEQFF.

The genes are TRBV19 and TRBJ2-1, with 8 nucleotides matching TRBD1. The ends lost 5 bases at V and 8 bases at J; junction bases unmatched: 8. Germline loops: CDR1 LNHDA, CDR2 SQIVND (reference sequence). The CDR3 loop spans 14 amino acids. In DNA form, the CDR3 reads TGTGCCAGTAGTCTACGGACAGGGTTTCATGAGCAGTTCTTC. Protein: CASSLRTGFHEQFF.

The gene calls are TRBV7-9 and TRBJ2-3; D is unresolved. CDR3 size: 13 residues. Deletions cut 4 bases from V and 4 bases from J, with 9 bases between. Germline V gene sequence: CDR1 SEHNR, CDR2 FQNEAQ (reference sequence). The CDR3 is CASSSPPSDTQYF. DNA for the CDR3: TGTGCCAGCAGCTCCCCCCCTTCAGATACGCAGTATTTT.

The chain uses TRBV11-2 and TRBJ2-3; no definite D call. Germline V lookup: CDR1 SGHAT, CDR2 FQNNGV. This CDR3 is built from 14 residues. V gave up 6 bases and J gave up 6 bases, with 16 bases separating them. CDR3 amino acids: CASSLNPATDTQYF. The DNA of the CDR3 is TGTGCCAGCAGTTTAAACCCAGCCACGGATACGCAGTATTTT.

The V gene is TRBV7-9, the J gene TRBJ2-7, with D possibly matching TRBD2 (7 bases). Germline CDR1 SEHNR, CDR2 FQNEAQ (reference sequence). The CDR3 loop spans 14 amino acids. Trimming shortened V by 3 bases and J by 5 bases, and 14 bases separated the two germline ends. The CDR3 protein is CASSFGGAQNEQYF. For the CDR3, the DNA is TGTGCCAGCAGCTTTGGGGGGGCTCAGAACGAGCAGTACTTC.

The chain carries TRBV5-4 and TRBJ2-1; 9 positions agree with TRBD2. Trimming at V came to 4 bases and at J to 3 bases, leaving 17 bases not matched to a gene. CDR3 length equals 19 residues. Germline V gene sequence: CDR1 SGHNT, CDR2 YYREEE (reference sequence). The CDR3 DNA follows: TGTGCCAGCAGCGACCTTAGCGGGAGTGCGGCTGCTAGCTACAATGAGCAGTTCTTC. The encoded protein is CASSDLSGSAAASYNEQFF.